These T cell receptor beta chains were read from a single sample in a study of cytomegalovirus exposure and HLA in healthy donors. The data were produced by immunoSEQ multiplex PCR, yet TCRdb's version contains in-frame clones alone and is incomplete. Of more than 150,000 clones in the sample, 60% to 85% were seen once. Sequencing was performed on PBMCs. These receptors originate from a girl aged 10-17 years in good health and CMV-seropositive. Each CDR3 is given with its conserved first and last residue. The order of the fields is clone size, J gene, D gene, V gene, CDR3 DNA, CDR3 protein. D genes are given only for firm matches. Size values are once, few and many counts, or a class for expanded clones, and some rows have none.

>.|TRBJ2-1|TRBD2|TRBV29-1
TGCAGCGTTGGATTGGCGGGGGGTTCATACAATGAGCAGTTCTTC
CSVGLAGGSYNEQFF
>.|TRBJ2-7|TRBD1|TRBV11-3
TGTGCCAGCAGCCGGACAGGGGGGTCCTACGAGCAGTACTTC
CASSRTGGSYEQYF
>once|TRBJ2-2|TRBD1|TRBV28
TGTGCCAGCAGACCCACGGGACAGGGCACCGGGGAGCTGTTTTTT
CASRPTGQGTGELFF
>.|TRBJ1-2|TRBD1|TRBV6-1
TGTGCCAGCAGTGACACGGACAGGGGACGCTACACCTTC
CASSDTDRGRYTF
>.|TRBJ2-1|TRBD2|TRBV27
TGTGCCAGCAGCCCTACTAGCGGGGGGCACAATGAGCAGTTCTTC
CASSPTSGGHNEQFF
>.|TRBJ2-1|TRBD2|TRBV5-1
TGCGCCAGCAGCTATCCAAGCGGGGAGTCTCCTGAGCAGTTCTTC
CASSYPSGESPEQFF
>.|TRBJ1-4|.|TRBV30
TGTGCCTGGAGTCGGTTTGCGGGTGATGAAAAACTGTTTTTT
CAWSRFAGDEKLFF
>.|TRBJ2-5|.|TRBV29-1
TGCAGCGTCCGGACAGCGTGGGAGACCCAGTACTTC
CSVRTAWETQYF
>.|TRBJ1-2|.|TRBV4-1
TGCGCCAGCAGCCAAGGACAGTTGTACTATGGCTACACCTTC
CASSQGQLYYGYTF
>.|TRBJ1-1|TRBD1|TRBV25-1
TGTGCCAGCAGTGTGGGACAGGATACGGGGAAAGCTTTCTTT
CASSVGQDTGKAFF
>.|TRBJ2-7|TRBD1|TRBV6-6
TGTGCCATTGCACCGGGACAGGGCTCCTACGAGCAGTACTTC
CAIAPGQGSYEQYF
>.|TRBJ1-4|.|TRBV5-6
TGTGCCAGCAGCTTGGGTCCCGGGTTCAGCTTTAATGAAAAACTGTTTTTT
CASSLGPGFSFNEKLFF
>.|TRBJ1-5|TRBD1|TRBV7-9
TGTGCCAGCAGCTGGGGGACAGGGTCTATTCAGCCCCAGCATTTT
CASSWGTGSIQPQHF
>.|TRBJ1-2|.|TRBV4-1
TGCGCCAGCAGCCCCAAGGGGACGCCGGGGGGAAATGGCTACACCTTC
CASSPKGTPGGNGYTF
>few|TRBJ2-1|.|TRBV5-1
TGCGCCAGCAGCCCGATCGACACCTACAATGAGCAGTTCTTC
CASSPIDTYNEQFF
>.|TRBJ2-2|TRBD1|TRBV25-1
TGTGCCAGCAGTGAATCAGACAGGGTTTCCGGGGAGCTGTTTTTT
CASSESDRVSGELFF
>few|TRBJ1-6|TRBD1|TRBV5-4
TGTGCCAGCAGCTCGGACAGGGCAAGTAATTCACCCCTCCACTTT
CASSSDRASNSPLHF
>.|TRBJ2-7|TRBD2|TRBV10-3
TGTGCCATCATGGGGCGGGGGGGCCTCGGCGAGCAGTACTTC
CAIMGRGGLGEQYF
>.|TRBJ1-2|.|TRBV6-6
TGTGCCAGCAGTTATATTGATGGCTACACCTTC
CASSYIDGYTF
>.|TRBJ1-1|.|TRBV19
TGTGCCAGTAGTATCGCAGGGTTCACTGAAGCTTTCTTT
CASSIAGFTEAFF
>.|TRBJ2-3|.|TRBV5-1
TGCGCCAGCAGTTACGGGGGTACGGATACAGATACGCAGTATTTT
CASSYGGTDTDTQYF
>.|TRBJ1-5|.|TRBV2
TGTGCCAGCAGGGCGAACAGGGTTAGCAATCAGCCCCAGCATTTT
CASRANRVSNQPQHF
>.|TRBJ1-1|.|TRBV25-1
TGTGCCAGCAGTGCCCCGGGAACGAACACTGAAGCTTTCTTT
CASSAPGTNTEAFF
>.|TRBJ1-1|.|TRBV15
TGTGCCACCAGCAGAGATGAGACAGCGAAATCTTTCTTT
CATSRDETAKSFF
>.|TRBJ2-1|TRBD1|TRBV19
TGTGCCAGTAGTACGGGGACAGGGAAGAACAATGAGCAGTTCTTC
CASSTGTGKNNEQFF
>.|TRBJ1-1|.|TRBV29-1
TGCAGCGTTGATCTCTTAACGCTAGGCATGAACACTGAAGCTTTCTTT
CSVDLLTLGMNTEAFF
>.|TRBJ2-2|TRBD1|TRBV9
TGTGCCAGCAGCGTAGAGGGGGCGGGCGGACTGAACACCGGGGAGCTGTTTTTT
CASSVEGAGGLNTGELFF
>.|TRBJ1-1|TRBD1|TRBV6-5
TGTGCCAGCAGTTACCTTGGACAGGGGGCGCCCACTGAAGCTTTCTTT
CASSYLGQGAPTEAFF
>.|TRBJ2-1|TRBD1|TRBV10-3
TGTGCCATCGGGACAGGTGGGGGCAATGAGCAGTTCTTC
CAIGTGGGNEQFF
>.|TRBJ1-1|.|TRBV7-6
TGTGCCAGCAGCTTAGCGGAGGGCGCTGAAGCTTTCTTT
CASSLAEGAEAFF
>.|TRBJ1-5|.|TRBV5-6
TGTGCCAGCAGCTTTCGGGGTTTGGCTGGGAATCAGCCCCAGCATTTT
CASSFRGLAGNQPQHF
>.|TRBJ1-5|.|TRBV19
TGTGCCAGTAGCATAACAGGGCCTGGCAATCAGCCCCAGCATTTT
CASSITGPGNQPQHF
>.|TRBJ1-4|TRBD1|TRBV19
TGTGCCAGTAGTCCCCAGACAGGGAACGAAAAACTGTTTTTT
CASSPQTGNEKLFF
>.|TRBJ2-3|.|TRBV6-1
TGTGCCAGCAATAATAGGGACAATCCCACAGATACGCAGTATTTT
CASNNRDNPTDTQYF
>.|TRBJ2-2|.|TRBV11-2
TGTGCCAGCAGCTTAGAGGACATTCATCGTGGGCCCGGGGAGCTGTTTTTT
CASSLEDIHRGPGELFF
>.|TRBJ1-6|.|TRBV5-4
TGTGCCAGCAGCCCGGCGGGTTCCTATAATTCACCCCTCCACTTT
CASSPAGSYNSPLHF
>.|TRBJ2-7|.|TRBV27
TGTGCCAGCAGTTTATCGCCCCCGAGCTCCTACGAGCAGTACTTC
CASSLSPPSSYEQYF
>.|TRBJ2-5|TRBD2|TRBV9
TGTGCCAGCAGCGTAGGCGGGGGGCCTTTGGAGACCCAGTACTTC
CASSVGGGPLETQYF
>.|TRBJ1-1|TRBD1|TRBV5-1
TGCGCCAGCAGCTCGGGGACAGGGGAAGCTTTCTTT
CASSSGTGEAFF
>.|TRBJ2-7|TRBD2|TRBV5-6
TGTGCCAGCAGCGGGACTAGCGACTGGGAGCAGTACTTC
CASSGTSDWEQYF
>.|TRBJ2-7|TRBD1|TRBV7-9
TGTGCCAGCAGCTTCATCTCTGGGACAGGGGGCTACGAGCAGTACTTC
CASSFISGTGGYEQYF
>.|TRBJ2-3|TRBD2|TRBV29-1
TGCAGCGCTCCGAGGGGACTAGGGACCACAGATACGCAGTATTTT
CSAPRGLGTTDTQYF
>.|TRBJ2-3|.|TRBV12-2
TGTGCAAGTCGCTTACCCCACGGACTAGCGGGGGGAACAGATACGCAGTATTTT
CASRLPHGLAGGTDTQYF
>.|TRBJ1-1|.|TRBV30
TGTGCCTGGACCTCGGGTGGAGACACTGAAGCTTTCTTT
CAWTSGGDTEAFF
>.|TRBJ2-7|.|TRBV5-4
TGTGCCAGCAGCTTGGCGGCACGGAGTGGCAGTGACGAGCAGTACTTC
CASSLAARSGSDEQYF
>.|TRBJ2-2|.|TRBV5-1
TGCGCCACCCACCCCACGGGGAACACCGGGGAGCTGTTTTTT
CATHPTGNTGELFF
>.|TRBJ2-7|TRBD2|TRBV27
TGTGCCAGCAGCCCATCCGCGCGGGAGAGCTCCTACGAGCAGTACTTC
CASSPSARESSYEQYF
>.|TRBJ2-7|TRBD2|TRBV30
TGTGCCTGGAGTGTAGGAAGGACTAGCGGGGGGCCGACGCTCTACGAGCAGTACTTC
CAWSVGRTSGGPTLYEQYF
>.|TRBJ1-3|.|TRBV4-2
TGTGCCAGCGGAGGGGAGGAGGGAAACACCATATATTTT
CASGGEEGNTIYF
>.|TRBJ2-5|TRBD1|TRBV5-1
TGCGCCAGCAGCTTGGCTCCGGGACAGGGCGGGGAGACCCAGTACTTC
CASSLAPGQGGETQYF
>few|TRBJ2-7|TRBD1|TRBV5-1
TGCGCCAGCAGCTTGGCTCCCGGGACAGTGGACGAGCAGTACTTC
CASSLAPGTVDEQYF
>.|TRBJ2-5|.|TRBV6-5
TGTGTTAGCGGTAAAGAGACCCAGTACTTC
CVSGKETQYF
>once|TRBJ1-2|.|TRBV5-6
TGTGCCAGCAGCCCGGGGGGCTATGGCTACACCTTC
CASSPGGYGYTF
>.|TRBJ1-3|.|TRBV4-2
TGTGCCAGCAGCCAAGATCTTGGCCCCTCTGGAAACACCATATATTTT
CASSQDLGPSGNTIYF
>once|TRBJ1-2|TRBD1|TRBV2
TGTGCCAGCAGTGAAGCGGCAGGGGGCGAAACCAACTATGGCTACACCTTC
CASSEAAGGETNYGYTF
>.|TRBJ2-6|.|TRBV6-6
TGTGCCAGCATCAACAGGGAATCTGGGGCCAACGTCCTGACTTTC
CASINRESGANVLTF
>.|TRBJ1-4|.|TRBV19
TGTGCCAGTAGTATACAAGGACTAACTAATGAAAAACTGTTTTTT
CASSIQGLTNEKLFF